This T cell receptor (beta chain) was recorded in a study of shared clonotypes between healthy human individuals. Generated by immunoSEQ multiplex PCR, the TCRdb table keeps only in-frame clones and is missing some. Among roughly 500,000 clones, roughly 80% were seen once, and the ten largest hold roughly an eighth. The germline gives CDR1 ENHRY, CDR2 SYGVKD. The V and J ends lost 0 bases and 5 bases respectively, with 10 bases between them. This CDR3 spans 14 amino acids. The genes are TRBV10-3 and TRBJ1-1; TRBD1 is a possible D gene (5 bases). The source material was PBMCs. The origin of this receptor is a woman in her 40s in good health. Some clones in this sample may be carry-over from other donors' samples. The CDR3 loop is CAISESGVGTEAFF. The CDR3 bases are TGTGCCATCAGTGAGTCGGGGGTAGGAACTGAAGCTTTCTTT.